A single sample is the source of the 15 T cell receptor beta chains below, sequenced in a study of CD8+ T cells in alopecia areata. The treatment denotes: oral pan-JAK inhibitor, 5-10 mg twice daily. Reverse transcription of extracted RNA yielded cDNA, which provided the sequencing template. Data came from immunoSEQ multiplex PCR; TCRdb stores just in-frame clones and leaves some out. The table shows 200,000 or so clones, with 58% occurring only once. The sample consisted of CD4+ T cells sorted from blood, taken at week 24, from a patient treated with tofacitinib. These TCRs come from a human donor with alopecia areata.

This clone was detected a few times. The chain combines TRBV7-2 with TRBJ2-1; TRBD2 agrees at 14 bases. Germline values: CDR1 SGHTA, CDR2 FQGNSA. The junction had 10 bases not matched to a gene; V was cut back by 0 bases and J by 6 bases. This CDR3 region has 19 residues. CDR3 sequence reads: CASSLALGLAGAKVNEQFF. CDR3 DNA: TGTGCCAGCAGCTTAGCTTTGGGACTAGCGGGAGCAAAGGTCAATGAGCAGTTCTTC.

CDR3 protein: CASSQQGTANVLTF. The CDR3 nucleotides are TGTGCCAGCAGCCAACAGGGGACGGCCAACGTCCTGACTTTC. V gene TRBV14 combines with J gene TRBJ2-6; a possible D gene is TRBD1 (6 bases). The V gene's germline CDR1 is SGHDN and CDR2 FVKESK. This CDR3 is built from 14 residues. The V gene lost 2 bases and the J gene lost 6 bases, with 8 bases spanning the gap.

The chain couples TRBV5-6 to TRBJ2-5, with D unresolved. V gave up 4 bases and J gave up 5 bases, with 18 bases separating them. CDR1 and CDR2 (germline): SGHDT, YYEEEE. The CDR3 contains 15 residues. The CDR3 coding sequence is TGTGCCAGCAGCCCCGGGCCATCGGCAAGGGAGACCCAGTACTTC. It is translated as CASSPGPSARETQYF.

This clone has just a few counts. The rearrangement uses TRBV10-3 and TRBJ2-7; D uncertain. V lost 4 bases to trimming and J lost 7 bases, with 8 bases between them. This CDR3 is 11 amino acids long. The germline V gene has CDR1 ENHRY and CDR2 SYGVKD. Here the CDR3 reads CAISGLREQYF. In nucleotides, the CDR3 is TGTGCCATCAGTGGCCTTCGGGAGCAGTACTTC.

This clone showed up just a few times. V is TRBV7-2 and J is TRBJ1-2, with D possibly TRBD1 on 5 matching bases. CDR3 length: 13 residues. The germline gives CDR1 SGHTA, CDR2 FQGNSA. Deletions cut 1 base from V and 2 bases from J, with 5 bases between. The CDR3 spells CASSLGDNYGYTF. The CDR3 region has the DNA TGTGCCAGCAGCTTAGGGGACAACTATGGCTACACCTTC.

The rearrangement joins TRBV4-2 to TRBJ1-1; a possible D gene is TRBD1 (5 bases). This CDR3 is built from 17 residues. Trimming took 2 bases from V and 3 from J, leaving 19 bases between them. Germline lookup yields CDR1 LGHNA and CDR2 YNFKEQ. The CDR3 reads CASSQPVARGIDTEAFF. As DNA, the CDR3 is TGTGCCAGCAGCCAACCGGTGGCAAGGGGTATCGACACTGAAGCTTTCTTT.

This clone was recorded a few times. The gene calls are TRBV7-2 and TRBJ1-1; D is ambiguous. V shed 6 bases and J shed 0 bases, with 11 bases lying between them. Germline CDR1 and CDR2: SGHTA and FQGNSA. The CDR3 extends over 14 amino acids. The CDR3 sequence: CASRPDQMNTEAFF. The DNA of the CDR3 is TGTGCCAGCAGGCCAGACCAAATGAACACTGAAGCTTTCTTT.

This clone was detected ten times or more. The rearrangement links TRBV7-3 to TRBJ2-2; D perhaps matches TRBD2 (5 bases). V lost 3 bases to trimming and J lost 7 bases, with 9 bases between them. The germline CDR1 and CDR2 sequences are SGHTA and FQGTGA. This CDR3 has 13 amino acids. CDR3 bases: TGTGCCAGCAGCTTTTCAGAGGGCGGGGAGCTGTTTTTT. The encoded protein is CASSFSEGGELFF.

This clone was observed a handful of times. The rearrangement uses TRBV9 and TRBJ2-2; 8 nucleotides agree with TRBD1. This CDR3 is built from 16 residues. V lost 0 bases and J lost 5; bases outside the gene matches: 6. Germline CDR1 is SGDLS and CDR2 is YYNGEE. This chain's CDR3 is CASSVATGGLTGELFF. The CDR3 DNA reads as TGTGCCAGCAGCGTAGCTACAGGGGGGCTAACCGGGGAGCTGTTTTTT.

A single count supports this clone. This chain connects TRBV5-1 to TRBJ2-5; a possible D gene is TRBD1 (5 bases). CDR1 SGHRS and CDR2 YFSETQ come from the germline V gene. This CDR3 contains 15 residues. The germline V and J ends were trimmed by 6 bases and 1 base, with 16 bases remaining between them. CDR3 in amino acids: CASTTWGPSQETQYF. DNA of the CDR3: TGCGCCAGCACCACGTGGGGCCCTAGCCAAGAGACCCAGTACTTC. Drawing the rest from reference TRBV5-1 and TRBJ2-5, the complete variable domain is KAGVTQTPRYLIKTRGQQVTLSCSPISGHRSVSWYQQTPGQGLQFLFEYFSETQRNKGNFPGRFSGRQFSNSRSEMNVSTLELGDSALYLCASTTWGPSQETQYFGPGTRLLVL.

The chain combines TRBV10-3 with TRBJ1-5; TRBD1 might be the D (6 bases). V shed 6 bases and J shed 2 bases, with 17 bases lying between them. The CDR3 contains 16 residues. Germline values: CDR1 ENHRY, CDR2 SYGVKD. The CDR3 loop reads CAIRASGAGGNQPQHF. For the CDR3, the DNA is TGTGCCATCAGAGCCTCAGGGGCGGGCGGCAATCAGCCCCAGCATTTT.

This clone has a handful of counts. The V gene is TRBV29-1, the J gene TRBJ2-2; TRBD1 aligns across 9 bases. With 7 bases clipped from V and 3 bases from J, the junction kept 3 bases outside the gene matches. The CDR3 extends over 13 amino acids. CDR1 is SQVTM and CDR2 is ANQGSEA in the germline V gene. CDR3 loop: CSGRDRDTGELFF. The DNA of the CDR3 is TGCAGCGGACGGGACAGGGACACCGGGGAGCTGTTTTTT.

This clone was observed once. V and J are TRBV2 and TRBJ2-1; tentative D call: TRBD1 (6 bases). V dropped 10 bases and J dropped 7 bases, with 14 bases sitting between them. The germline V gene encodes CDR1 SNHLY and CDR2 FYNNEI. CDR3 length: 12 residues. DNA of the CDR3: TGTGCCATTTCTAAACAGGGTAATGAGCAGTTCTTC. Translation: CAISKQGNEQFF.

This clone was observed a few times. The rearrangement links TRBV7-9 to TRBJ1-5; TRBD1 might be the D (5 bases). CDR1 SEHNR and CDR2 FQNEAQ come from the germline V gene (reference sequence). V was clipped by 5 bases and J by 6 bases, with 11 bases between them. The CDR3 totals 13 residues. The CDR3: CASSQGVGQPQHF. In DNA, the CDR3 is TGTGCCAGCAGCCAAGGGGTAGGTCAGCCCCAGCATTTT.

V and J are TRBV7-8 and TRBJ2-5, with 12 positions matching TRBD2. Germline V lookup: CDR1 SGHVS, CDR2 FQNEAQ. The CDR3 sequence is 16 residues long. After removal of 5 bases from V and 5 bases from J, the junction contained 9 bases not matched to a gene. CDR3 bases: TGTGCCAGCAGCCCAGAGACTAGCGGGGGCGGGGAGACCCAGTACTTC. This sequence encodes CASSPETSGGGETQYF.